These 29 T cell receptor beta chains share one sample of origin, sequenced in a study of blood T cell repertoires in COVID-19. Some clones are missing from TCRdb's copy, which holds only in-frame ones; the method was immunoSEQ multiplex PCR. The sample includes about 280,000 clones, less than 90% seen only once; the top ten take less than 15%. The sequenced sample was peripheral blood. These TCRs come from a woman in her seventies with COVID-19, enrolled during active disease.

The gene calls are TRBV5-6 and TRBJ1-2; 9 bases line up with TRBD1. The CDR3 has 15 residues. J gave up 4 bases and V 1 base, and 5 bases lay outside the gene matches. Germline CDR1 is SGHDT and CDR2 is YYEEEE. CDR3 in amino acids: CASSLPGQGIYGYTF. DNA for the CDR3: TGTGCCAGCAGCTTGCCAGGACAGGGGATCTATGGCTACACCTTC. The full variable domain, with the rest looked up from reference TRBV5-6 and TRBJ1-2, is DAGVTQSPTHLIKTRGQQVTLRCSPKSGHDTVSWYQQALGQGPQFIFQYYEEEERQRGNFPDRFSGHQFPNYSSELNVNALLLGDSALYLCASSLPGQGIYGYTFGSGTRLTVV.

This clone was found once. The V and J genes are TRBV19 and TRBJ1-2, with TRBD1 as a possible D gene (5 bases). V was trimmed by 2 bases and J by 7 bases, leaving 17 bases between them. Per germline, CDR1 LNHDA and CDR2 SQIVND (reference sequence). The CDR3 consists of 15 residues. CDR3 bases: TGTGCCAGTAGTATAAAGAGTCGGCAGGGAGGTGGCTACACCTTC. Residues: CASSIKSRQGGGYTF.

This chain uses TRBV4-1 with TRBJ1-6, with 7 bases matching TRBD1. This CDR3 spans 14 amino acids. Germline-derived CDR1 and CDR2 are MGHRA and YSYEKL. V gave up 0 bases and J gave up 15 bases; unmatched junction bases: 8. CDR3 loop: CASSQDGQGGVLHF. Here the CDR3 DNA reads TGCGCCAGCAGCCAAGACGGGCAGGGGGGAGTCCTCCACTTT.

This clone was detected a few times. This chain uses TRBV4-1 with TRBJ2-7; TRBD1 matches 9 bases. Looked up from germline, CDR1 is MGHRA and CDR2 is YSYEKL. The CDR3 totals 15 residues. Losses at the gene ends were 1 base for V and 3 bases for J; bases not matched to a gene: 4. The CDR3, as DNA: TGCGCCAGCAGCCAAGCCCCGGGACAGGGCTACGAGCAGTACTTC. It encodes CASSQAPGQGYEQYF.

This clone was found a few times. The V call is TRBV2, the J call TRBJ2-7; 7 bases fit TRBD2. V lost 6 bases to trimming and J lost 0 bases; unmatched junction nucleotides: 5. CDR3 length: 14 residues. Germline V gene lookup returns CDR1 SNHLY and CDR2 FYNNEI. DNA for the CDR3: TGTGCCAGCAGGGAACTAGCGAACTCCTACGAGCAGTACTTC. It translates to CASRELANSYEQYF.

The V call is TRBV7-8, the J call TRBJ1-2; D unresolved. CDR3 size: 14 residues. Trimming took 5 bases from V and 8 from J, leaving 18 bases between them. Germline V gene sequence: CDR1 SGHVS, CDR2 FQNEAQ. CDR3 region: CASSPEEFGRGYTF. CDR3 in DNA: TGTGCCAGCAGCCCGGAGGAATTTGGCCGGGGCTACACCTTC.

The chain carries TRBV6-1 and TRBJ1-5; D is uncertain. This CDR3 spans 13 amino acids. Per the germline V gene, CDR1 is MNHNS and CDR2 is SASEGT. V shed 3 bases and J shed 9 bases, with 12 bases lying between them. CDR3 sequence (DNA): TGTGCCAGCAGTGAGGCGGGAATTCGGCCCCAGCATTTT. Translated, it gives CASSEAGIRPQHF.

The chain carries TRBV3-1 (or the pseudogene TRBV3-2) and TRBJ2-1; D may be TRBD2 (7 bases). V was clipped by 1 base and J by 4 bases, with 11 bases between them. Germline V gene lookup returns CDR1 LGHDT and CDR2 YNNKEL (reference sequence). CDR3 size: 15 residues. Here the CDR3 reads CASSQVGGVYNEQFF. The CDR3, as DNA: TGTGCCAGCAGCCAAGTAGGGGGGGTTTACAATGAGCAGTTCTTC.

This chain links TRBV29-1 with TRBJ1-1; 11 bases fit TRBD1. This CDR3 spans 15 amino acids. The V and J ends lost 5 bases and 5 bases, in that order; junction bases with no gene match: 10. CDR1 is SQVTM, CDR2 ANQGSEA, per germline. This CDR3 reads CSVSRDRGSGTEAFF. The CDR3 DNA sequence: TGCAGCGTTTCGAGGGACAGGGGGAGTGGAACTGAAGCTTTCTTT.

The chain combines TRBV29-1 with TRBJ2-1; possible D gene TRBD2, 6 bases. CDR3 length equals 12 residues. V lost 7 bases to trimming and J lost 5 bases, with 12 bases between them. Germline V lookup: CDR1 SQVTM, CDR2 ANQGSEA. The CDR3: CSGRDFNNEQFF. Here the CDR3 DNA reads TGCAGCGGCCGGGACTTCAACAATGAGCAGTTCTTC.

This clone was seen more than once but under ten times. The chain uses TRBV12-3 or TRBV12-4 and TRBJ1-2; unclear D gene. This CDR3 is 13 amino acids long. V gave up 6 bases and J gave up 8 bases, with 16 bases separating them. The CDR3 here is CASSLLRGGGYTF. The CDR3 bases are TGTGCCAGCAGCCTACTCCGGGGAGGGGGCTACACCTTC.

The V and J genes are TRBV12-3 or TRBV12-4 and TRBJ1-1, with D unclear. The CDR3 runs 13 residues. Trimming removed 6 bases at V and 5 bases at J, with 13 bases between. This CDR3 reads CASSVFRETEAFF. CDR3 in DNA: TGTGCCAGCAGCGTGTTTAGGGAGACTGAAGCTTTCTTT.

The CDR3 region is CASSLASGNIQYF. In nucleotides, the CDR3 is TGTGCCAGCAGCTTAGCTAGCGGAAACATTCAGTACTTC. J is TRBJ2-4 and V is TRBV7-9; TRBD2 is a possible D gene (6 bases). There are 13 residues in the CDR3. Deletions cut 0 bases from V and 6 bases from J, with 6 bases between. Germline V gene data show CDR1 as SEHNR and CDR2 as FQNEAQ (reference sequence).

This clone was recorded many times. The chain links TRBV4-3 to TRBJ1-2; D is unresolved. Per germline, CDR1 LGHNA and CDR2 YSLEER. The CDR3 consists of 14 residues. V was shortened by 3 bases and J by 9 bases, with 17 bases between the two germline ends. CDR3 nucleotides: TGCGCCAGCAGCCACTCCAGCGGACGGAAAAGCTACACCTTC. Translated: CASSHSSGRKSYTF.

This clone was counted once. The chain couples TRBV4-1 to TRBJ2-7; 7 positions match TRBD2. Looked up from germline, CDR1 is MGHRA and CDR2 is YSYEKL. This CDR3 has 15 amino acids. The V and J ends lost 1 base and 3 bases, in that order; junction bases with no gene match: 6. In DNA, the CDR3 is TGCGCCAGCAGCCAAGCCAGGACTAGAGACTACGAGCAGTACTTC. Amino acids: CASSQARTRDYEQYF.

V is TRBV5-1 and J is TRBJ2-1; 11 nucleotides align to TRBD1. Per germline, CDR1 SGHRS and CDR2 YFSETQ. The V segment lost 3 bases and the J segment 12 bases; nucleotides outside the gene matches: 2. The CDR3 is made up of 12 amino acids. CDR3 sequence (DNA): TGCGCCAGCAGCTGGACAGGGGGCCCGCAGTTCTTC. Its protein product is CASSWTGGPQFF.

This CDR3 reads CASSASGGWQPQHF. Written as DNA, the CDR3 is TGTGCCAGCAGTGCCTCAGGGGGCTGGCAGCCCCAGCATTTT. J is TRBJ1-5 and V is TRBV2; TRBD1 agrees at 8 bases. V gave up 4 bases and J gave up 7 bases; unmatched junction bases: 6. The length of the CDR3 is 14 residues. CDR1 and CDR2 (germline): SNHLY, FYNNEI.

The chain couples TRBV27 to TRBJ1-2; no clear D gene. Trimming took 3 bases from V and 7 from J, leaving 12 bases between them. This CDR3 contains 13 residues. The germline V gene has CDR1 MNHEY and CDR2 SMNVEV (reference sequence). The CDR3 region has the DNA TGTGCCAGCAGTTTTGGGAGCTTCGGTGGCTACACCTTC. Residues: CASSFGSFGGYTF.

This clone came up once. The chain couples TRBV28 to TRBJ1-1, with TRBD1 matching over 8 bases. CDR3 size: 16 residues. V shed 5 bases and J 5 bases; nucleotides not matched to a gene: 13. Germline V gene data show CDR1 as MDHEN and CDR2 as SYDVKM. DNA for the CDR3: TGTGCCAGCAGTACTATCTCACAGGGGGGTAATACTGAAGCTTTCTTT. This gives the protein CASSTISQGGNTEAFF.

This rearrangement joins TRBV28 to TRBJ1-2; D unclear. Germline V gene lookup returns CDR1 MDHEN and CDR2 SYDVKM. This CDR3 region has 14 residues. Trimming pared 6 bases from V and 4 bases from J, leaving 15 bases between. CDR3 nucleotide sequence: TGTGCCAGCAGCCCCGTGTCTCGGTCCTATGGCTACACCTTC. This gives the protein CASSPVSRSYGYTF.

This sequence joins TRBV28 and TRBJ1-5, with D maybe TRBD1 (5 bases). V gave up 2 bases and J gave up 4 bases, with 6 bases separating them. This CDR3 comprises 13 residues. The germline V gene has CDR1 MDHEN and CDR2 SYDVKM. The CDR3 is CASSLQGNQPQHF. The CDR3 nucleotides are TGTGCCAGCAGTTTACAGGGAAATCAGCCCCAGCATTTT.

V usage is TRBV5-6 and J usage is TRBJ1-3; D may be TRBD1 (5 bases). Trimming shortened V by 2 bases and J by 0 bases, and 9 bases separated the two germline ends. This CDR3 contains 15 residues. The germline CDR1 and CDR2 sequences are SGHDT and YYEEEE. The CDR3 DNA reads as TGTGCCAGCAGCTTAGACAGCCACTCTGGAAACACCATATATTTT. This gives the protein CASSLDSHSGNTIYF.

The V call is TRBV3-1 (or the pseudogene TRBV3-2), the J call TRBJ2-7; TRBD1 aligns across 7 bases. The CDR3 is made up of 15 amino acids. Looked up from germline, CDR1 is LGHDT and CDR2 is YNNKEL (reference sequence). V lost 4 bases and J lost 4; bases outside the gene matches: 10. The CDR3 reads CASSPGQAYSYEQYF. The CDR3 DNA reads TGTGCCAGCAGCCCCGGACAGGCTTACTCTTACGAGCAGTACTTC.

The V and J genes are TRBV28 and TRBJ1-2, with no clear D. Germline-derived CDR1 and CDR2 are MDHEN and SYDVKM. V was clipped by 6 bases and J by 6 bases, with 14 bases between them. CDR3 size: 13 residues. CDR3 in amino acids: CASSLRRPDGYTF. CDR3 DNA: TGTGCCAGCAGCCTACGCAGGCCCGATGGCTACACCTTC.

V and J are TRBV2 and TRBJ1-4; 7 nucleotides agree with TRBD1. The V gene end was trimmed by 3 bases and the J gene end by 6 bases; junction bases not matched to a gene: 4. The CDR3 runs 14 residues. Germline CDR1 reads SNHLY; CDR2 reads FYNNEI. The CDR3 DNA is TGTGCCAGCAGTGACAGGGGGTGGGATGAAAAACTGTTTTTT. Amino acid sequence: CASSDRGWDEKLFF.

The chain has TRBV2 and TRBJ2-5, with D hard to call. CDR1 SNHLY and CDR2 FYNNEI come from the germline V gene. The CDR3 runs to 14 residues. Deletions cut 4 bases from V and 4 bases from J, with 13 bases between. The CDR3 DNA follows: TGTGCCAGCAGTGTTCAACCGTCGGGAGAGACCCAGTACTTC. This gives the protein CASSVQPSGETQYF.

This sequence joins TRBV5-4 and TRBJ2-1, with D possibly TRBD1 on 7 matching bases. Trimming pared 4 bases from V and 3 bases from J, leaving 17 bases between. Germline loops: CDR1 SGHNT, CDR2 YYREEE (reference sequence). The CDR3 is made up of 16 amino acids. The DNA of the CDR3 is TGTGCCAGCAGCCCGGGCGGGACAGCCATCTACAATGAGCAGTTCTTC. As protein: CASSPGGTAIYNEQFF.

The V call is TRBV11-2, the J call TRBJ2-1; 9 nucleotides line up with TRBD2. Germline assignment: CDR1 SGHAT and CDR2 FQNNGV. This CDR3 is built from 15 residues. V shed 8 bases, J shed 6 bases, and the junction held 11 bases outside the gene matches. CDR3 nucleotides: TGTGCCAGCGGGAATGAGGCGGGGGGGCTCAATGAGCAGTTCTTC. Translating gives CASGNEAGGLNEQFF.

The chain combines TRBV5-5 with TRBJ2-7; tentatively, D is TRBD1 (5 bases). The V end lost 5 bases, the J end lost 0 bases, and 12 bases lay between the germline ends. The germline CDR1 and CDR2 sequences are SGHKS and YYEKEE (reference sequence). The CDR3 length is 14 residues. This CDR3 is CASSRKTDSYEQYF. In DNA form, the CDR3 reads TGTGCCAGCAGTCGAAAGACAGACTCCTACGAGCAGTACTTC.